The 25 T cell receptor beta chains in this list originate from one sample, sequenced in a study of tumor-infiltrating lymphocytes in oesophageal squamous cell carcinoma (dated by TCRdb to the mid-2010s). Library method: PCR. The sequencing machine was an Illumina HiSeq 2000. TCRdb reprocessed the public reads (quality trimming at Q25 with fastp, clone calling with MiXCR) and kept in-frame beta chains. Here each entry gathers all rows of one CDR3 protein and keeps the most common genes and DNA. The sample table records 8,000 to 13,000 distinct CDR3 sequences; over 55% of these occur just once. The ten top clones hold roughly 29% of the sample. Input material: esophageal tumor tissue. The origin of the receptors is a female donor with esophageal squamous cell carcinoma.

The chain carries TRBV11-3 and TRBJ2-2; perhaps TRBD2 as D (5 bases). Per germline, CDR1 SGHNT and CDR2 YENEEA. The V and J ends lost 4 bases and 6 bases respectively, with 9 bases between them. This CDR3 comprises 13 residues. The CDR3 nucleotides are TGTGCCAGCAGCTCTTCCGGGGCCGGGGAGCTGTTTTTT. Translating gives CASSSSGAGELFF.

The chain joins TRBV6-1 to TRBJ2-1, with 10 positions matching TRBD1. The J call is uncertain, as TRBJ1-2 better fits the DNA end. Germline V CDR1 and CDR2: MNHNS, SASEGT. CDR3 length: 15 residues. The CDR3 DNA sequence: TGTGCCAGCACCAGGGACAGGGGCGAAAACTATGGCTACACCTTC. It yields the protein CASTRDRGENYGYTF.

This clonotype appeared a few times. Here the CDR3 omits its conserved ending phenylalanine or tryptophan, so a read error is the likely source. The DNA is omitted, as the CDR3 cannot be located on it reliably, and the CDR3 follows TCRdb's listing. The V call is TRBV7-2, the J call TRBJ2-6; the D segment call TRBD1 is taken from the table without a DNA check. The CDR3 adds up to 18 amino acids, both ends counted. Germline-derived CDR1 and CDR2 are SGHTA and FQGNSA. CDR3 protein: CASSRKAGTENSPLHFGN.

The V call is TRBV5-3, the J call TRBJ2-4, with TRBD1 as a possible D gene (6 bases). TRBV5-3 is recorded as an ORF, its role being uncertain. This CDR3 has 15 residues. The V and J ends lost 8 bases and 13 bases respectively, with 28 bases between them. The CDR3, as DNA: TGTGCCAGCAGCAGCCCGGACAGAAACCTACATGAGCAGTACTTC. It specifies CASSSPDRNLHEQYF.

At least ten counts were recorded for this clonotype. The rearrangement joins TRBV7-9 to TRBJ2-1; no clear D. Trimming stripped 3 bases from V and 5 bases from J, with 11 bases between. The CDR3 loop spans 14 amino acids. Germline CDR1 reads SEHNR; CDR2 reads FQNEAQ (reference sequence). The CDR3 DNA follows: TGTGCCAGCAGCTTGAGCGACTCAAACAATGAGCAGTTCTTC. This encodes CASSLSDSNNEQFF.

This chain joins TRBV10-3 and TRBJ1-3, with D hard to call. Per germline, CDR1 ENHRY and CDR2 SYGVKD. V was shortened by 4 bases and J by 7 bases, with 5 bases between the two germline ends. CDR3 length equals 11 residues. In nucleotides, the CDR3 is TGTGCCATCAGTGTCAGGAACACCATATATTTT. Protein sequence: CAISVRNTIYF.

Regarding this clonotype: The missing conserved phenylalanine or tryptophan at the end of this CDR3 makes a read error likely. No DNA is shown, since the ends of the CDR3 on it are uncertain; the CDR3 is the one TCRdb lists. The genes are TRBV7-2 and TRBJ2-3; the table's D call TRBD2 went unverified against the DNA. 19 amino acids form the CDR3, both terminal residues included. CDR1 and CDR2 (germline): SGHTA, FQGNSA. CDR3 residues: CASSLDGASGSISEQFFGP.

The chain links TRBV7-9 to TRBJ2-4; 9 positions agree with TRBD2. The end of the DNA fits TRBJ2-1 better, so the J call may be wrong. The CDR3 sequence is 15 residues long. Germline CDR1 is SEHNR and CDR2 is FQNEAQ (reference sequence). The CDR3 here is CASSPGTSRDNEQFF. The CDR3 DNA is TGTGCCAGCAGCCCCGGGACTAGCAGGGACAATGAGCAGTTCTTC.

This clonotype was counted between two and nine times. The chain carries TRBV7-9 and TRBJ2-1; TRBD1 agrees at 9 bases. CDR1 is SEHNR, CDR2 FQNEAQ, per germline (reference sequence). The CDR3 runs to 14 residues. Trimming at V came to 3 bases and at J to 8 bases, leaving 5 bases not matched to a gene. The CDR3: CASSLGTGIHEQFF. CDR3 DNA: TGTGCCAGCAGCTTGGGGACAGGGATCCATGAGCAGTTCTTC.

V usage is TRBV28 and J usage is TRBJ2-7; D is uncertain. The J call may be wrong; the DNA end is better matched by TRBJ2-1. This CDR3 comprises 11 residues. Germline assignment: CDR1 MDHEN and CDR2 SYDVKM. The CDR3 protein is CASGRLDEQFF. DNA for the CDR3: TGTGCCAGCGGACGCTTGGATGAGCAGTTCTTC.

CDR3 sequence: CASSLDRGAQGELFF. CDR3 coding DNA: TGTGCCAGCAGCTTAGACCGGGGGGCGCAAGGGGAGCTGTTTTTT. J is TRBJ2-2 and V is TRBV7-2; tentatively, D is TRBD2 (7 bases). The CDR3 is 15 residues long. V was cut by 1 base and J by 8 bases, with 14 bases left in between. Germline CDR1 reads SGHTA; CDR2 reads FQGNSA.

This clonotype is labeled medium-sized (0.01 to 0.1%). In DNA form, the CDR3 reads TGCGCCAGCAGCCCGGGATCGGCCACAGATACGCAGTATTTT. Protein: CASSPGSATDTQYF. The V and J genes are TRBV5-1 and TRBJ2-3; a weak D match, TRBD2 (5 bases). This CDR3 spans 14 amino acids. V was cut by 4 bases and J by 2 bases, with 11 bases left in between. The V gene's germline CDR1 is SGHRS and CDR2 YFSETQ.

The V gene is TRBV2, the J gene TRBJ2-7; 9 bases map to TRBD2. Unmatched junction bases numbered 13, after V lost 0 bases and J lost 7 bases. CDR3 length: 17 residues. Germline V gene data show CDR1 as SNHLY and CDR2 as FYNNEI. The CDR3 coding sequence is TGTGCCAGCAGTGAAGCCTTAGGACTAGCGACCTACAATGAGCAGTACTTC. Translated: CASSEALGLATYNEQYF.

Turning to this clonotype: In this CDR3 the conserved last residue, phenylalanine or tryptophan, is missing, so a read error is likely. The chain has TRBV7-9 and TRBJ2-5; D is perhaps TRBD1 (5 bases). The CDR3 has 12 amino acids. Deletions cut 5 bases from V and 11 bases from J, with 15 bases between. From germline, CDR1 is SEHNR and CDR2 FQNEAQ (reference sequence). CDR3 amino acids: CASSDGHNEQYS. The CDR3 nucleotides read TGTGCCAGCAGCGACGGACACAATGAGCAGTACTCC.

V and J are TRBV7-4 and TRBJ1-1, with unresolved D. TRBJ2-7 matches the DNA end more closely, so the J call is doubtful. The CDR3 consists of 12 residues. Germline V CDR1 and CDR2: SGHVT, SQSDAQ. CDR3 bases: TGTGCCAGCAGCTTAGTAAAGTACGAGCAGTACTTC. Its translation is CASSLVKYEQYF.

The V gene is TRBV7-2, the J gene TRBJ2-1; D possibly matches TRBD1 or TRBD2 (5 bases each). V was cut by 1 base and J by 2 bases, with 12 bases left in between. Looked up from germline, CDR1 is SGHTA and CDR2 is FQGNSA. The CDR3 totals 16 residues. The CDR3: CASSLGGVVAYNEQFF. DNA for the CDR3: TGTGCCAGCAGCTTAGGAGGGGTAGTGGCCTACAATGAGCAGTTCTTC.

This chain uses TRBV7-6 with TRBJ1-5; 7 bases align to TRBD1. The CDR3 is 21 amino acids. V dropped 5 bases and J dropped 3; count of bases not matched to a gene: 25. Germline lookup yields CDR1 SGHVS and CDR2 FNYEAQ. The CDR3 loop is CASSPQLAQGTSQHFNQPQHF. The CDR3 DNA is TGTGCCAGCAGCCCCCAACTGGCACAGGGGACGTCGCAACACTTCAATCAGCCCCAGCATTTT.

This rearrangement joins TRBV7-3 to TRBJ1-1; tentative D call: TRBD1 (5 bases). With 4 bases removed from V and 1 base from J, the gap between germline ends came to 7 bases. The CDR3 consists of 13 residues. CDR1 and CDR2 (germline): SGHTA, FQGTGA. CDR3 coding DNA: TGTGCCAGCAGCTGGGGACCGAACACTGAAGCTTTCTTT. It specifies CASSWGPNTEAFF.

This clonotype was detected only a few times. The V call is TRBV6-6, the J call TRBJ1-4, with 8 bases matching TRBD1. The CDR3 consists of 14 residues. Germline V gives CDR1 MNHNY, CDR2 SVGAGI (reference sequence). V shed 4 bases, J shed 2 bases, and the junction held 0 bases outside the gene matches. The CDR3 here is CASSWTGTNEKLFF. CDR3 DNA sequence: TGTGCCAGCAGTTGGACAGGGACTAATGAAAAACTGTTTTTT.

J is TRBJ2-5 and V is TRBV7-8, with a tentative D call TRBD1 (5 bases). The DNA end is a closer match to TRBJ2-7, so the J assignment may be wrong. This CDR3 is built from 14 residues. From germline, CDR1 is SGHVS and CDR2 FQNEAQ. The CDR3 DNA is TGTGCCAGCAGCTTAGGAACAGGCTCCTACGAGCAGTACTTC. This translates into CASSLGTGSYEQYF.

This clonotype qualifies as medium-sized. A much more abundant neighbour one base away suggests this may be a read error. The chain carries TRBV12-3 or TRBV12-4 and TRBJ2-7, with D hard to call. The CDR3 totals 11 residues. Trimming removed 6 bases from V and 7 bases from J, with 10 bases in between. The chain's CDR3 is CASSEYNEQYF. Here the CDR3 DNA reads TGTGCCAGCAGCGAATACAATGAGCAGTACTTC.

The J gene is TRBJ2-3, the V gene TRBV7-2; no definite D call. Germline CDR1 is SGHTA and CDR2 is FQGNSA. Trimming pared 5 bases from V and 2 bases from J, leaving 11 bases between. The CDR3 covers 14 residues. In nucleotides, the CDR3 is TGTGCCAGCAGCCCGGCTAGAACCACAGATACGCAGTATTTT. Amino acid sequence: CASSPARTTDTQYF.

V is TRBV7-9 and J is TRBJ2-7, with D uncertain. The DNA end lines up better with TRBJ2-4; the J call may be wrong. The CDR3 runs 16 residues. Germline V gene lookup returns CDR1 SEHNR and CDR2 FQNEAQ (reference sequence). Written as DNA, the CDR3 is TGTGCCAGCAGCTTAGACCCGGCGATAGCCAAAAACATTCAGTACTTC. Translation gives CASSLDPAIAKNIQYF.

This chain connects TRBV27 to TRBJ1-1; tentative D call: TRBD1 (6 bases). The CDR3 has 15 amino acids. Trimming cost V 6 bases and J 1 base, with 15 bases left between them. Germline V gene data show CDR1 as MNHEY and CDR2 as SMNVEV (reference sequence). CDR3 DNA sequence: TGTGCCAGCAGGCCGGGAGACAGGAAGAACACTGAAGCTTTCTTT. It codes for CASRPGDRKNTEAFF.

This clonotype was counted ten times or more. Because the CDR3 is missing its conserved closing phenylalanine or tryptophan, this is likely a read error. The DNA is left out, because the CDR3 cannot be placed on it with certainty; the CDR3 is given as TCRdb lists it. V and J are TRBV7-2 and TRBJ1-1. The CDR3 spans 17 amino acids, including both terminal residues. Germline CDR1 is SGHTA and CDR2 is FQGNSA. CDR3 amino acids: CASSTRLAGFWSSSSGQ.